The next 25 T cell receptor beta chains were all read from a single sample in a study of T cell repertoires in cytomegalovirus infection. TCRdb re-derived calls from the reads in MiXCR, one entry per CDR3 protein. The sample holds 250,000 or so distinct CDR3 sequences, about 12% seen once. Sequencing was done on a sample of PBMCs. All receptors derive from a human donor in good health (CMV status not recorded). Some clones in this sample may be carry-over from other donors' samples.

V and J are TRBV14 and TRBJ1-1; D remains ambiguous. The V end was cut by 1 base, the J end by 3 bases, with 15 bases between. The CDR3 runs to 16 residues. Germline V gene sequence: CDR1 SGHDN, CDR2 FVKESK. CDR3 nucleotides: TGTGCCAGCAGCCAAGTGGGCGGCCAAGTGGACACTGAAGCTTTCTTT. Its protein is CASSQVGGQVDTEAFF.

This clonotype has a count of ten or more. This chain links TRBV28 with TRBJ2-5, with 8 bases matching TRBD1. The CDR3 has 15 residues. Germline trimming cut 6 bases from V and 2 bases from J; bases unmatched to any gene: 8. Germline CDR1 reads MDHEN; CDR2 reads SYDVKM. This CDR3 reads CASRYQGALQETQYF. The CDR3 DNA reads as TGTGCCAGCAGGTATCAGGGGGCGCTTCAAGAGACCCAGTACTTC.

This clonotype was detected many times. The chain uses TRBV19 and TRBJ2-1; 12 bases fit TRBD2. After removal of 0 bases from V and 0 bases from J, the junction contained 6 bases not matched to a gene. This CDR3 is built from 19 residues. The germline gives CDR1 LNHDA, CDR2 SQIVND (reference sequence). CDR3 loop: CASSIEVLAGGYSYNEQFF. CDR3 sequence (DNA): TGTGCCAGTAGTATAGAGGTACTAGCGGGAGGCTACTCCTACAATGAGCAGTTCTTC.

This clonotype was seen many times. The V and J genes are TRBV11-3 and TRBJ2-4; 11 nucleotides agree with TRBD2. Germline V gene lookup returns CDR1 SGHNT and CDR2 YENEEA. The CDR3 is 17 residues long. V lost 2 bases to trimming and J lost 8 bases; unmatched junction nucleotides: 11. In DNA form, the CDR3 reads TGTGCCAGCAGCTTAAGTTTAGCGGGAGGGCCGATTCACATTCAGTACTTC. This codes for CASSLSLAGGPIHIQYF. The full variable domain, its missing parts supplied by reference TRBV11-3 and TRBJ2-4, is EAGVVQSPRYKIIEKKQPVAFWCNPISGHNTLYWYLQNLGQGPELLIRYENEEAVDDSQLPKDRFSAERLKGVDSTLKIQPAELGDSAVYLCASSLSLAGGPIHIQYFGAGTRLSVL.

A remark on this clonotype: Being one base from a much bigger clone, this may be a read error. V is TRBV6-2 or TRBV6-3 and J is TRBJ1-5, with D unclear. Trimming removed 6 bases at V and 1 base at J, with 10 bases between. The CDR3 covers 14 residues. Germline V gene data show CDR1 as MNHEY and CDR2 as SVGEGT. The CDR3 region has the DNA TGTGCCAGCAGGGACTTTAGGAGCAATCAGCCCCAGCATTTT. As protein: CASRDFRSNQPQHF.

This clonotype was seen a handful of times. The chain carries TRBV5-1 and TRBJ2-7; 10 positions match TRBD2. The germline V gene encodes CDR1 SGHRS and CDR2 YFSETQ. The J segment lost 13 bases and the V segment lost 0 bases, leaving 13 bases of the junction unmatched. This CDR3 comprises 15 residues. For the CDR3, the DNA is TGCGCCAGCAGCTTGGCCGGTCTAGCGGGAGAGTTCGGCTACTTC. This codes for CASSLAGLAGEFGYF.

This clonotype has a count of ten or more. The gene calls are TRBV6-6 and TRBJ1-5; 12 nucleotides match TRBD1. The V gene end was trimmed by 5 bases and the J gene end by 6 bases; junction bases not matched to a gene: 5. Germline values: CDR1 MNHNY, CDR2 SVGAGI (reference sequence). This CDR3 region has 15 residues. DNA for the CDR3: TGTGCCAGCAGTCCCGGGACAGGGGGCTTTCAGCCCCAGCATTTT. Its translation: CASSPGTGGFQPQHF.

The rearrangement joins TRBV11-1 to TRBJ1-3; the match to TRBD1 covers 7 bases. The CDR3 spans 15 residues. Germline V gene data show CDR1 as SGHAT and CDR2 as FQDESV (reference sequence). V lost 4 bases to trimming and J lost 3 bases; unmatched junction nucleotides: 6. CDR3 in amino acids: CASSSGGQIGNTIYF. The DNA of the CDR3 is TGTGCCAGCAGCTCCGGGGGACAGATTGGAAACACCATATATTTT.

This clonotype was observed many times. The chain uses TRBV6-2 or TRBV6-3 and TRBJ2-1, with TRBD2 matching over 11 bases. The CDR3 totals 20 residues. V was pared by 2 bases and J by 0 bases, with 12 bases of the junction left unmatched. In germline, CDR1 is MNHEY, CDR2 SVGEGT. This CDR3 reads CASSYGAAGTSGPSYNEQFF. In DNA form, the CDR3 reads TGTGCCAGCAGTTACGGAGCCGCCGGGACTAGCGGTCCCTCCTACAATGAGCAGTTCTTC.

This clonotype was counted at least ten times. V usage is TRBV7-2 and J usage is TRBJ1-5; possible D gene TRBD1, 6 bases. Deletions cut 1 base from V and 0 bases from J, with 7 bases between. The length of the CDR3 is 15 residues. CDR1 SGHTA and CDR2 FQGNSA come from the germline V gene. The CDR3, as DNA: TGTGCCAGCAGCTTAGGGACAGATAGCAATCAGCCCCAGCATTTT. Protein sequence: CASSLGTDSNQPQHF. Filled out from reference TRBV7-2 and TRBJ1-5, the complete variable domain reads GAGVSQSPSNKVTEKGKDVELRCDPISGHTALYWYRQSLGQGLEFLIYFQGNSAPDKSGLPSDRFSAERTGGSVSTLTIQRTQQEDSAVYLCASSLGTDSNQPQHFGDGTRLSIL.

At least ten counts were recorded for this clonotype. The chain joins TRBV7-3 to TRBJ2-6; TRBD2 agrees at 13 bases. The germline V gene has CDR1 SGHTA and CDR2 FQGTGA. V dropped 2 bases and J dropped 1; count of bases not matched to a gene: 11. The CDR3 consists of 21 residues. Written as DNA, the CDR3 is TGTGCCAGCAGCTTACTGGGATCCGGACTAGCGGGAGCTTCTGGGGCCAACGTCCTGACTTTC. It encodes CASSLLGSGLAGASGANVLTF.

The chain employs TRBV5-1 and TRBJ2-1; 8 nucleotides match TRBD1. With 3 bases clipped from V and 1 base from J, the junction kept 3 bases outside the gene matches. The CDR3 is made up of 15 amino acids. The germline V gene has CDR1 SGHRS and CDR2 YFSETQ. As DNA, the CDR3 is TGCGCCAGCAGCTCCAGGGGGCAGTCCTACAATGAGCAGTTCTTC. Translating it yields CASSSRGQSYNEQFF.

This clonotype has ten or more counts. J is TRBJ2-7 and V is TRBV7-9; D is uncertain. The V gene's germline CDR1 is SEHNR and CDR2 FQNEAQ (reference sequence). Deletions cut 6 bases from V and 1 base from J, with 7 bases between. The CDR3 extends over 12 amino acids. The CDR3 DNA sequence: TGTGCCAGCAGTATGGAGTCCTACGAGCAGTACTTC. Protein: CASSMESYEQYF.

This clonotype was counted ten times or more. The chain combines TRBV7-2 with TRBJ2-2; 12 bases align to TRBD1. Germline V gene data show CDR1 as SGHTA and CDR2 as FQGNSA. The junction had 3 bases not matched to a gene; V was cut back by 5 bases and J by 5 bases. The CDR3 covers 15 residues. The chain's CDR3 is CASSRDRGRTGELFF. CDR3 coding DNA: TGTGCCAGCAGCCGGGACAGGGGGCGGACCGGGGAGCTGTTTTTT.

This sequence joins TRBV2 and TRBJ2-3; D gene uncertain. The CDR3 has 16 amino acids. From germline, CDR1 is SNHLY and CDR2 FYNNEI. Trimming removed 1 base at V and 9 bases at J, with 20 bases between. The DNA of the CDR3 is TGTGCCAGCAGTGAAGTCAGTCCCGCGAGAAGGAAAACGCAGTATTTT. Protein sequence: CASSEVSPARRKTQYF.

This clonotype has a count of ten or more. The gene calls are TRBV7-2 and TRBJ2-5; TRBD2 aligns across 10 bases. This CDR3 is built from 14 residues. Germline trimming cut 5 bases from V and 4 bases from J; bases unmatched to any gene: 4. The germline V gene encodes CDR1 SGHTA and CDR2 FQGNSA. The CDR3 reads CASSPGLARETQYF. DNA for the CDR3: TGTGCCAGCAGCCCGGGACTAGCGCGAGAGACCCAGTACTTC.

Note on this clonotype: Being one base from a much bigger clone, this may be a read error. V usage is TRBV7-2 and J usage is TRBJ2-7; TRBD2 agrees at 9 bases. Germline assignment: CDR1 SGHTA and CDR2 FQGNSA. This CDR3 is 16 amino acids long. CDR3 DNA: TGTGCCAGCAGCTTAGGTCTAGCGGGACCTTTGGGGGAGCGGTACTTC. Protein: CASSLGLAGPLGERYF. Full variable domain (rest looked up from reference TRBV7-2 and TRBJ2-7): GAGVSQSPSNKVTEKGKDVELRCDPISGHTALYWYRQSLGQGLEFLIYFQGNSAPDKSGLPSDRFSAERTGGSVSTLTIQRTQQEDSAVYLCASSLGLAGPLGERYFGPGTRLTVT.

This clonotype was seen many times. The chain has TRBV6-2 or TRBV6-3 and TRBJ2-7, with D perhaps matching TRBD1 or TRBD2 (5 bases each). The CDR3 length is 17 residues. V was trimmed by 6 bases and J by 4 bases, leaving 25 bases between them. Germline CDR1 MNHEY, CDR2 SVGEGT. In DNA form, the CDR3 reads TGTGCCAGCAGCTTCGAAGTCGGACTCTCGAAGGGGTACGAGCAGTACTTC. This sequence encodes CASSFEVGLSKGYEQYF.

This clonotype was observed at least ten times. The rearrangement joins TRBV6-1 to TRBJ1-2, with 8 bases fitting TRBD1. Trimming cost V 6 bases and J 2 bases; bases outside gene matches: 8. The CDR3 contains 15 residues. CDR1 is MNHNS, CDR2 SASEGT, per germline. Here the CDR3 reads CASRLGRGQNYGYTF. CDR3 coding DNA: TGTGCCAGCAGACTGGGCAGGGGGCAAAACTATGGCTACACCTTC.

This clonotype came up many times. The chain uses TRBV7-2 and TRBJ2-6; TRBD2 agrees at 12 bases. The V gene end was trimmed by 2 bases and the J gene end by 0 bases; junction bases not matched to a gene: 5. There are 19 residues in the CDR3. Germline V gene lookup returns CDR1 SGHTA and CDR2 FQGNSA. CDR3 in DNA: TGTGCCAGCAGCTTAATGGGACTAGCGGGTTCCTCTGGGGCCAACGTCCTGACTTTC. This sequence encodes CASSLMGLAGSSGANVLTF.

The chain has TRBV4-2 and TRBJ2-2; D perhaps matches TRBD2 (6 bases). The CDR3 covers 16 residues. Trimming shortened V by 0 bases and J by 1 base, and 9 bases separated the two germline ends. Germline CDR1 reads LGHNA; CDR2 reads YNFKEQ. The CDR3 reads CASSQDPGVNTGELFF. The CDR3 DNA reads TGTGCCAGCAGCCAAGATCCGGGGGTGAACACCGGGGAGCTGTTTTTT.

Only a few counts were recorded for this clonotype. The chain couples TRBV20-1 to TRBJ1-5, with D hard to call. This CDR3 has 16 residues. Germline V gene data show CDR1 as DFQATT and CDR2 as SNEGSKA (reference sequence). V lost 0 bases to trimming and J lost 1 base, with 13 bases between them. The CDR3 loop reads CSARDDQVGSNQPQHF. The CDR3 DNA is TGCAGTGCTAGAGATGACCAGGTCGGCAGCAATCAGCCCCAGCATTTT.

This clonotype was observed a few times. V gene TRBV29-1 combines with J gene TRBJ1-1, with D possibly matching TRBD1 (6 bases). V was shortened by 5 bases and J by 4 bases, with 14 bases between the two germline ends. This CDR3 has 13 residues. Germline CDR1 SQVTM, CDR2 ANQGSEA. The CDR3 DNA follows: TGCAGCGTTTTCAGGGGTGGGGTCACTGAAGCTTTCTTT. The encoded protein is CSVFRGGVTEAFF.

At least ten counts were recorded for this clonotype. J is TRBJ2-2 and V is TRBV7-6; 11 bases line up with TRBD2. There are 15 residues in the CDR3. CDR1 and CDR2 (germline): SGHVS, FNYEAQ. V trimming: 3 bases; J trimming: 6 bases; junction bases outside the gene matches: 3. The CDR3 DNA sequence: TGTGCCAGCAGCTTTAGCGGGAGGGCCGCCGGGGAGCTGTTTTTT. This gives the protein CASSFSGRAAGELFF.

V usage is TRBV28 and J usage is TRBJ2-7; D is possibly TRBD2 (5 bases). Per the germline V gene, CDR1 is MDHEN and CDR2 is SYDVKM. V gave up 11 bases and J gave up 7 bases, with 30 bases separating them. The CDR3 covers 16 residues. The DNA for the CDR3 is TGTGCCGCCCGATCCAGTAAACTAGGCACCTTTGGGGAGCAGTACTTC. Protein product: CAARSSKLGTFGEQYF.